The 25 T cell receptor beta chains presented below share a single source sample, sequenced in a study of T cell responses to AZD1222 COVID-19 vaccine. Sequenced by immunoSEQ multiplex PCR; TCRdb stores in-frame clones only, minus some. The sample consists of tens of thousands of clones, approximately 85% of them appearing once. The specimen was peripheral blood, collected 28 days after the second AZD1222 dose. These receptors were obtained from an adult who received the AZD1222 COVID-19 vaccine.

This clone was seen just once. The chain has TRBV9 and TRBJ2-5, with 10 bases that match TRBD2. Germline CDR1 SGDLS, CDR2 YYNGEE. This CDR3 has 14 residues. V dropped 6 bases and J dropped 4; count of bases not matched to a gene: 6. CDR3 sequence reads: CASNASGSRETQYF. Written as DNA, the CDR3 is TGTGCCAGCAATGCTAGCGGGAGTAGAGAGACCCAGTACTTC.

The J gene is TRBJ2-5, the V gene TRBV29-1; TRBD1 matches at 8 bases. Looked up from germline, CDR1 is SQVTM and CDR2 is ANQGSEA. This CDR3 spans 13 amino acids. The V gene end was trimmed by 7 bases and the J gene end by 5 bases; junction bases not matched to a gene: 9. The DNA of the CDR3 is TGCAGCGCACAAGGGACAGGAGGCGAGACCCAGTACTTC. It yields the protein CSAQGTGGETQYF. Using reference TRBV29-1 and TRBJ2-5 for the parts outside the CDR3, the full variable domain is SAVISQKPSRDICQRGTSLTIQCQVDSQVTMMFWYRQQPGQSLTLIATANQGSEATYESGFVIDKFPISRPNLTFSTLTVSNMSPEDSSIYLCSAQGTGGETQYFGPGTRLLVL.

There are a few counts of this clone. CDR3 nucleotide sequence: TGTGCCAGCAGCCGTTCACAGCGGCCGTACGAGCAGTACTTC. It yields the protein CASSRSQRPYEQYF. V and J are TRBV7-9 and TRBJ2-7; D possibly corresponds to TRBD2 (5 bases). The CDR3 consists of 14 residues. V lost 5 bases and J 4 bases, leaving 15 bases between the germline ends. Germline assignment: CDR1 SEHNR and CDR2 FQNEAQ (reference sequence).

This clone is medium-sized. The V gene is TRBV28, the J gene TRBJ2-2, with 7 bases that match TRBD1. The CDR3 extends over 12 amino acids. V trimming: 4 bases; J trimming: 8 bases; junction bases outside the gene matches: 1. Germline values: CDR1 MDHEN, CDR2 SYDVKM. The CDR3 spells CASSSRGGELFF. Written as DNA, the CDR3 is TGTGCCAGCAGTTCCAGGGGGGGGGAGCTGTTTTTT.

The chain recombines TRBV6-6 with TRBJ2-2, with 7 bases aligning to TRBD2. V shed 7 bases and J 1 base; nucleotides not matched to a gene: 0. Germline CDR1 reads MNHNY; CDR2 reads SVGAGI (reference sequence). The length of the CDR3 is 13 residues. CDR3 region: CASTGGNTGELFF. DNA for the CDR3: TGTGCCAGCACGGGAGGGAACACCGGGGAGCTGTTTTTT.

The chain couples TRBV7-9 to TRBJ1-3, with no clear D. Germline CDR1 and CDR2: SEHNR and FQNEAQ (reference sequence). The CDR3 runs 14 residues. V was clipped by 1 base and J by 3 bases, with 7 bases between them. The CDR3 nucleotides read TGTGCCAGCAGCTTAGGAGTTGATGGAAACACCATATATTTT. This sequence encodes CASSLGVDGNTIYF. Variable domain in full (rest from reference TRBV7-9 and TRBJ1-3): DTGVSQNPRHKITKRGQNVTFRCDPISEHNRLYWYRQTLGQGPEFLTYFQNEAQLEKSRLLSDRFSAERPKGSFSTLEIQRTEQGDSAMYLCASSLGVDGNTIYFGEGSWLTVV.

The V call is TRBV20-1, the J call TRBJ1-5; no reliable D call. V shed 3 bases and J shed 0 bases, with 12 bases lying between them. The CDR3 extends over 15 amino acids. Germline CDR1 DFQATT, CDR2 SNEGSKA (reference sequence). The CDR3 is CSASVVWASNQPQHF. The DNA for the CDR3 is TGCAGTGCTAGTGTCGTATGGGCTAGCAATCAGCCCCAGCATTTT.

The V and J genes are TRBV30 and TRBJ2-3; 7 bases are shared with TRBD2. Trimming took 3 bases from V and 2 from J; bases not matched to a gene: 8. Germline V gene lookup returns CDR1 GTSNPN and CDR2 SVGIG (reference sequence). The CDR3 sequence is 15 residues long. CDR3 DNA: TGTGCCTGGAGCACACCGGGAGGCTTCACAGATACGCAGTATTTT. Protein sequence: CAWSTPGGFTDTQYF.

The chain joins TRBV30 to TRBJ2-7, with 8 bases aligning to TRBD1. The CDR3 covers 14 residues. The germline gives CDR1 GTSNPN, CDR2 SVGIG (reference sequence). J was trimmed by 3 bases and V by 3 bases; bases with no gene match: 7. CDR3 region: CAWRRTGLFYEQYF. CDR3 nucleotide sequence: TGTGCCTGGAGGAGGACAGGGCTTTTCTACGAGCAGTACTTC. Full variable domain (rest looked up from reference TRBV30 and TRBJ2-7): SQTIHQWPATLVQPVGSPLSLECTVEGTSNPNLYWYRQAAGRGLQLLFYSVGIGQISSEVPQNLSASRPQDRQFILSSKKLLLSDSGFYLCAWRRTGLFYEQYFGPGTRLTVT.

This clone was observed a single time. This rearrangement joins TRBV3-1 (or the pseudogene TRBV3-2) to TRBJ2-1, with 13 bases matching TRBD2. The germline V gene has CDR1 LGHDT and CDR2 YNNKEL (reference sequence). J lost 8 bases, V lost 4 bases, and 8 bases had no gene match. CDR3 length: 16 residues. CDR3 loop: CASSLGLAGSGDEQFF. In nucleotides, the CDR3 is TGTGCCAGCAGCCTGGGACTAGCGGGATCAGGAGATGAGCAGTTCTTC.

This clone is medium-sized within its sample. The V and J genes are TRBV7-8 and TRBJ1-5, with D maybe TRBD1 (5 bases). Trimming stripped 5 bases from V and 0 bases from J, with 14 bases between. Germline V gives CDR1 SGHVS, CDR2 FQNEAQ. This CDR3 is built from 16 residues. CDR3 sequence reads: CASSNPQGYSNQPQHF. The CDR3 coding sequence is TGTGCCAGCAGCAACCCCCAGGGTTATAGCAATCAGCCCCAGCATTTT.

V usage is TRBV5-4 and J usage is TRBJ2-7; no reliable D call. The germline V gene encodes CDR1 SGHNT and CDR2 YYREEE (reference sequence). Trimming stripped 4 bases from V and 2 bases from J, with 16 bases between. This CDR3 is built from 15 residues. This CDR3 is CASSPDEGLTYEQYF. The CDR3 DNA sequence: TGTGCCAGCAGCCCCGATGAAGGGCTCACCTACGAGCAGTACTTC.

This clone turned up a few times. The rearrangement joins TRBV4-1 to TRBJ2-1, with TRBD2 matching 8 bases. V trimming: 1 base; J trimming: 3 bases; junction bases outside the gene matches: 2. The germline V gene has CDR1 MGHRA and CDR2 YSYEKL. CDR3 size: 15 residues. CDR3 bases: TGCGCCAGCAGCCAAGTAGCGGGGATCTACAATGAGCAGTTCTTC. Amino acid sequence: CASSQVAGIYNEQFF.

The rearrangement joins TRBV5-1 to TRBJ1-2; D is possibly TRBD1 (6 bases). This CDR3 is built from 15 residues. The V end was cut by 1 base, the J end by 4 bases, with 14 bases between. Germline CDR1 is SGHRS and CDR2 is YFSETQ. The CDR3 spells CASSLRPTGLYGYTF. The CDR3 region has the DNA TGCGCCAGCAGCTTGCGTCCGACAGGACTCTATGGCTACACCTTC. Combining the CDR3 with reference TRBV5-1 and TRBJ1-2 gives the whole variable domain KAGVTQTPRYLIKTRGQQVTLSCSPISGHRSVSWYQQTPGQGLQFLFEYFSETQRNKGNFPGRFSGRQFSNSRSEMNVSTLELGDSALYLCASSLRPTGLYGYTFGSGTRLTVV.

The V call is TRBV20-1, the J call TRBJ1-1; 8 bases are a match to TRBD1. The CDR3 consists of 14 residues. Unmatched junction bases numbered 9, after V lost 3 bases and J lost 6 bases. Per the germline V gene, CDR1 is DFQATT and CDR2 is SNEGSKA (reference sequence). CDR3 sequence reads: CSASISGGYAEAFF. For the CDR3, the DNA is TGCAGTGCTAGTATATCAGGGGGCTACGCTGAAGCTTTCTTT.

This clone was detected only a few times. The chain recombines TRBV28 with TRBJ1-5, with D tentatively TRBD1 (6 bases). CDR1 and CDR2 from the germline V gene are MDHEN and SYDVKM. The CDR3 sequence is 16 residues long. The germline V and J ends were trimmed by 3 bases and 4 bases, with 16 bases remaining between them. The CDR3 loop reads CASSFGGRDLNQPQHF. As DNA, the CDR3 is TGTGCCAGCAGTTTCGGGGGCCGCGATCTGAATCAGCCCCAGCATTTT.

The chain couples TRBV19 to TRBJ2-1, with TRBD2 identical over 8 bases. CDR1 LNHDA and CDR2 SQIVND come from the germline V gene (reference sequence). Trimming at V came to 1 base and at J to 6 bases, leaving 8 bases not matched to a gene. The CDR3 is 16 residues long. The CDR3 DNA is TGTGCCAGTAGTATAGTGGGAAGGACTAGCTTCAATGAGCAGTTCTTC. Translated: CASSIVGRTSFNEQFF.

The chain has TRBV6-6 and TRBJ1-1; D not resolved. Trimming left V 8 bases short and J 4 bases short, with 14 bases between. Per germline, CDR1 MNHNY and CDR2 SVGAGI (reference sequence). The CDR3 length is 13 residues. CDR3 sequence (DNA): TGTGCCAGCGGTCCGGGGAGGATCACTGAAGCTTTCTTT. Translated, it gives CASGPGRITEAFF.

This chain connects TRBV2 to TRBJ2-5; the D gene could be TRBD1 or TRBD2 (6 bases each). This CDR3 contains 12 residues. Germline CDR1 reads SNHLY; CDR2 reads FYNNEI. V gave up 6 bases and J gave up 6 bases, with 11 bases separating them. The CDR3 protein is CASSQGGQTQYF. The CDR3 DNA reads as TGTGCCAGCAGCCAAGGGGGGCAGACCCAGTACTTC. Drawing the rest from reference TRBV2 and TRBJ2-5, the complete variable domain is EPEVTQTPSHQVTQMGQEVILRCVPISNHLYFYWYRQILGQKVEFLVSFYNNEISEKSEIFDDQFSVERPDGSNFTLKIRSTKLEDSAMYFCASSQGGQTQYFGPGTRLLVL.

The chain uses TRBV30 and TRBJ1-1, with D possibly matching TRBD1 (5 bases). Trimming took off 0 bases at V and 6 bases at J, with 14 bases between the two ends. There are 14 residues in the CDR3. The germline CDR1 and CDR2 sequences are GTSNPN and SVGIG (reference sequence). CDR3 loop: CAWSVWAMGAEAFF. The CDR3 DNA reads TGTGCCTGGAGTGTATGGGCGATGGGGGCTGAAGCTTTCTTT.

Here the CDR3 DNA reads TGTGCCAGCAGTCCTAATGAAAAACTGTTTTTT. The encoded protein is CASSPNEKLFF. V usage is TRBV12-3 or TRBV12-4 and J usage is TRBJ1-4; D is undetermined. The CDR3 has 11 amino acids. The V gene lost 5 bases and the J gene lost 3 bases, with 1 base spanning the gap.

The V gene is TRBV7-9, the J gene TRBJ1-3; D not certain. CDR1 is SEHNR and CDR2 is FQNEAQ in the germline V gene (reference sequence). CDR3 size: 15 residues. Between the trimmed V and J ends, which lost 4 bases and 0 bases, there was a span of 10 bases. The CDR3 here is CASSSTGFSGNTIYF. In nucleotides, the CDR3 is TGTGCCAGCAGCTCCACGGGTTTCTCTGGAAACACCATATATTTT.

J is TRBJ1-4 and V is TRBV5-8, with D possibly TRBD1 on 6 matching bases. Trimming left V 0 bases short and J 4 bases short, with 19 bases between. CDR1 is SGHTS and CDR2 is YDEGEE in the germline V gene. The CDR3 contains 18 residues. In DNA, the CDR3 is TGTGCCAGCAGCTTGGGACCCAGGGGAAACACTAATAATGAAAAACTGTTTTTT. It is translated as CASSLGPRGNTNNEKLFF.

The chain employs TRBV6-5 and TRBJ2-4; D remains unclear. The V end lost 4 bases, the J end lost 3 bases, and 16 bases lay between the germline ends. The CDR3 runs to 16 residues. The germline gives CDR1 MNHEY, CDR2 SVGAGI. The CDR3 DNA follows: TGTGCCAGCAGTTCCCGACAACAATCAATCAAAAACATTCAGTACTTC. Protein product: CASSSRQQSIKNIQYF.

A few counts support this clone. The chain combines TRBV27 with TRBJ1-5; the match to TRBD1 covers 12 bases. This CDR3 is 18 amino acids long. Germline V gene lookup returns CDR1 MNHEY and CDR2 SMNVEV (reference sequence). The J segment lost 0 bases and the V segment lost 6 bases, leaving 9 bases of the junction unmatched. CDR3: CASRTTGTGGNSNQPQHF. The DNA of the CDR3 is TGTGCCAGCAGGACAACCGGGACAGGGGGCAATAGCAATCAGCCCCAGCATTTT.